Listed below are T cell receptor beta chains from one sample, sequenced in a study of early T cells in non-severe SARS-CoV-2 infection. MiXCR, run by TCRdb on the 5' RACE reads, gives a single entry per CDR3 protein. The sample lists 20,000 to 25,000 distinct CDR3 sequences; under 6% were seen once. The sample consisted of whole blood. Source of these receptors: an adult who was a healthcare worker with PCR-confirmed SARS-CoV-2 infection or an uninfected control (not recorded which). CDR3s leave out the opening cysteine and the closing phenylalanine or tryptophan.

>TRBV27
ASSLSPTGNIQY
>TRBV2
ASSEVVTAGTQY
>TRBV2
ASSGKTSLSETQY
>TRBV5-4
ASSWDRVTSPLH
>TRBV4-3
ASSQGQGWEKLF
>TRBV7-2
ASSSSPGVFSTDTQY
>TRBV7-2
ASSLEGGPEKLF
>TRBV20-1
SARPRQKETQY
>TRBV5-4
ASSTSGYEQY
>TRBV4-3
ASSQDPVGGRSDTQY
>TRBV14
ASSPEYRTDTQY
>TRBV6-2/TRBV6-3
ASSYAREGEQF
>TRBV6-6
ASSAGPLYEQY
>TRBV10-3
AISEKTGYGYT
>TRBV9
ASSPGLAGGLQETQY
>TRBV7-8
ASSLGQGAPNYGYT